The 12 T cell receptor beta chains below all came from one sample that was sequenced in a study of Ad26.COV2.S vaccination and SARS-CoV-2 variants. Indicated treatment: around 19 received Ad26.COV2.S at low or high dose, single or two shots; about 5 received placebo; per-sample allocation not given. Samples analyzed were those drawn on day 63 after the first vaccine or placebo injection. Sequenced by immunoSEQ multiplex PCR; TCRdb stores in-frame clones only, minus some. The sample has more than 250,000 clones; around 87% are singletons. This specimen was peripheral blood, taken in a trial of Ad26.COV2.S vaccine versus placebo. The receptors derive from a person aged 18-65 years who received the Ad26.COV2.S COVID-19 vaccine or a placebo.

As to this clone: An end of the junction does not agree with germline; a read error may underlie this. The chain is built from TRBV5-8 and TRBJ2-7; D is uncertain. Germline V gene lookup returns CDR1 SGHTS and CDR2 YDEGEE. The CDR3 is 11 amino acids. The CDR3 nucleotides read TGTGCCAGCAGCACCTCCCACGAGCAGTACTTC. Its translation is CASSTSHEQYF.

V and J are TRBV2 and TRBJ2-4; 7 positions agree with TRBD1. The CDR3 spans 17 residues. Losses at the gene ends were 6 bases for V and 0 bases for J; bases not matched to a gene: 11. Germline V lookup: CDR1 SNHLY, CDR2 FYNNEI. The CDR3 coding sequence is TGTGCCAGCAGCCAAGGGTGGAAGGGGGCAGCCAAAAACATTCAGTACTTC. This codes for CASSQGWKGAAKNIQYF.

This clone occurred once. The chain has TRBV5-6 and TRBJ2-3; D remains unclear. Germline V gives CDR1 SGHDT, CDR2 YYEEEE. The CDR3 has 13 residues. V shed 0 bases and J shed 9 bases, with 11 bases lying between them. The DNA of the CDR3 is TGTGCCAGCAGCTTGGCTGATGGGCAAACGCAGTATTTT. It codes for CASSLADGQTQYF.

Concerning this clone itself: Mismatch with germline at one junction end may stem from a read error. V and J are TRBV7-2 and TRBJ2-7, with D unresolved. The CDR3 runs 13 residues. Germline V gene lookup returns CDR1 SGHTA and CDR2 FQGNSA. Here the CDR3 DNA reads TGTGCCAGCATCTTAAACACTGGCTACGAGCAGTACTTC. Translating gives CASILNTGYEQYF.

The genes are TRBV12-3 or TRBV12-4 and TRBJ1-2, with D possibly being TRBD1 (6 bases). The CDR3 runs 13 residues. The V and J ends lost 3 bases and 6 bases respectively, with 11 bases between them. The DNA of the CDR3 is TGTGCCAGCAGTTTGCGGGGGCGGGATGGCTACACCTTC. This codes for CASSLRGRDGYTF.

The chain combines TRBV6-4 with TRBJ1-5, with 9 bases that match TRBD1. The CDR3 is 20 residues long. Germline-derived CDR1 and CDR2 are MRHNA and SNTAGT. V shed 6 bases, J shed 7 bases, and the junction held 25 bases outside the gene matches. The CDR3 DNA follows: TGTGCCAGCAGAGAGGATCCTAATTGGGTGCCCCGGACAGGGGAACAGCCCCAGCATTTT. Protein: CASREDPNWVPRTGEQPQHF.

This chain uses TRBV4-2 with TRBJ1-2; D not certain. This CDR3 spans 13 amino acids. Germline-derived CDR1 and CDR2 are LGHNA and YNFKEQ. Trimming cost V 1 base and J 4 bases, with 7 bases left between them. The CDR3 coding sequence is TGTGCCAGCAGCCAAGGACGGGCCTATGGCTACACCTTC. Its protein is CASSQGRAYGYTF.

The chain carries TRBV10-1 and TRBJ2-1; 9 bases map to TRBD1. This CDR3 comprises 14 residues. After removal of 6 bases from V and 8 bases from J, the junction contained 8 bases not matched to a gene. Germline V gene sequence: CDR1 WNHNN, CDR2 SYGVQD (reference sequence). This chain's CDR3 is CASSRDRDRDEQFF. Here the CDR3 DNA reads TGCGCCAGCAGCCGGGACAGGGATCGCGATGAGCAGTTCTTC.

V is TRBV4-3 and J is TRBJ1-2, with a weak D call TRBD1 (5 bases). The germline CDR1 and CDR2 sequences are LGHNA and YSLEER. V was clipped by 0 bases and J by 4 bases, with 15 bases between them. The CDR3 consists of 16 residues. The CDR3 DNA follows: TGCGCCAGCAGCCAAGATCAGGGAGGCCCGGGCTATGGCTACACCTTC. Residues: CASSQDQGGPGYGYTF.

The CDR3 reads CASSLMGDYGYTF. As DNA, the CDR3 is TGTGCCAGCAGTTTAATGGGGGACTATGGCTACACCTTC. The chain uses TRBV12-3 or TRBV12-4 and TRBJ1-2; D is possibly TRBD1 (5 bases). The CDR3 is 13 residues long. Between the trimmed V and J ends, which lost 2 bases and 3 bases, there was a span of 7 bases.

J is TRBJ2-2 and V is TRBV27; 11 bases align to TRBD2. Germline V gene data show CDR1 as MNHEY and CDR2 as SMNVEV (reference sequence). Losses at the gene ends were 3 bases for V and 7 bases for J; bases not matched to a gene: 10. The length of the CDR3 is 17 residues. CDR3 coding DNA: TGTGCCAGCAGTTTTATAGCGGGGGGGCTTCAACTCGGGGAGCTGTTTTTT. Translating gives CASSFIAGGLQLGELFF.

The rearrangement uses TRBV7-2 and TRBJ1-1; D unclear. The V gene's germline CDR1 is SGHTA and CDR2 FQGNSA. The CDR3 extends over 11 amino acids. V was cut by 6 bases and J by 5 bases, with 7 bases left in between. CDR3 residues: CASRGGTEAFF. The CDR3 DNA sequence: TGTGCCAGCAGGGGAGGGACTGAAGCTTTCTTT.